Described below is a single T cell receptor (beta chain) sequence and its context. Germline V lookup: CDR1 MDHEN, CDR2 SYDVKM. The CDR3 contains 16 residues. V gave up 7 bases and J gave up 2 bases; unmatched junction bases: 8. These data come from a study of blood T cell repertoires in COVID-19. Study-level background: The cDNA or gDNA used as material had been derived from T cells, B-cell-depleted T cells, or PBMCs.

The assay was immunoSEQ multiplex PCR, and TCRdb's table has in-frame clones only and misses some. The sample shows hundreds of thousands of clones, around 91% of them seen only once. The chain employs TRBV28 and TRBJ1-2, with 12 positions matching TRBD1. Material: PBMCs or T cells enriched from blood (not recorded which). The TCR was taken from a woman under 30 with acute COVID-19. The CDR3 nucleotides are TGTGCCAGCACACTTCCGGGACAGGGGGCGAACTATGGCTACACCTTC. It is translated as CASTLPGQGANYGYTF.